This T cell receptor beta chain was found in a study of blood T cell repertoires in COVID-19. At the level of the study: Nucleic acid was either cDNA or gDNA, and it came from T cells, B-cell-depleted T cells, or PBMCs.

The method was immunoSEQ multiplex PCR; TCRdb's version includes in-frame clones alone and lacks a portion of them. The sample lists roughly 200,000 clones; more than 70% were seen once. From germline, CDR1 is LGHNA and CDR2 YNFKEQ. The CDR3 is 18 amino acids. V shed 0 bases, J shed 4 bases, and the junction held 13 bases outside the gene matches. This clone was seen once. The sequence derives from a woman in her thirties or forties who had recovered from COVID-19. The source material was peripheral blood. This chain connects TRBV4-2 to TRBJ1-2, with 8 nucleotides matching TRBD1. The CDR3 is CASSQDRDRYQQSYGYTF. The DNA of the CDR3 is TGTGCCAGCAGCCAAGATCGGGACAGGTACCAGCAATCCTATGGCTACACCTTC.